This TCR beta chain was observed in a study of response to subunit inactivated influenza vaccine. This clonotype has just a few counts. CDR1 is MDHEN and CDR2 is SYDVKM in the germline V gene. This CDR3 region has 14 residues. V was trimmed by 1 base and J by 0 bases, leaving 7 bases between them. From the RT-PCR reads, TCRdb called clonotypes with MiXCR, one entry per CDR3 protein. The data show 150,000 to 200,000 distinct CDR3 sequences, roughly 12% seen once. Another study also made use of these data, one on T cells expressing NK-cell markers. According to that study: As the method of synthesis, 5'RACE template switching with UMIs yielded TCR beta cDNA. Of the CD8+ T cells in about 6 donors, 1.0-7.0% belonged to dominant NKG2C+ clonotypes. The HCMV specificity of the expanded NKG2C+ T cell clones stayed unresolved.

The V call is TRBV28, the J call TRBJ2-7; no clear D. The sample in question was CD8+ T cells sorted from PBMCs, obtained 11 to 12 days after vaccination. This receptor was identified in a man aged 50 to 60 who received an inactivated influenza vaccine. The CDR3 here is CASSLFRVSYEQYF. CDR3 sequence (DNA): TGTGCCAGCAGTTTATTCCGGGTCTCCTACGAGCAGTACTTC.